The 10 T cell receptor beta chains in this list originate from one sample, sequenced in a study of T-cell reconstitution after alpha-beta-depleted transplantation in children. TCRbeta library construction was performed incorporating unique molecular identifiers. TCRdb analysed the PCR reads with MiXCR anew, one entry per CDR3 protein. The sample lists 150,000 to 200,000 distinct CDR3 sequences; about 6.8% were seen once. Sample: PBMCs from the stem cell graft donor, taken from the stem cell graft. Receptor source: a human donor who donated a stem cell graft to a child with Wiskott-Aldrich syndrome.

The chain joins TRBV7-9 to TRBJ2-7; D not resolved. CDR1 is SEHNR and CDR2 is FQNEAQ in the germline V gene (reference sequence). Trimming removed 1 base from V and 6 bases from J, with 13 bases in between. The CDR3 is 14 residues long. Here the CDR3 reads CASSLEDRTGEQYF. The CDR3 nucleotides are TGTGCCAGCAGCTTAGAGGATCGCACGGGCGAGCAGTACTTC.

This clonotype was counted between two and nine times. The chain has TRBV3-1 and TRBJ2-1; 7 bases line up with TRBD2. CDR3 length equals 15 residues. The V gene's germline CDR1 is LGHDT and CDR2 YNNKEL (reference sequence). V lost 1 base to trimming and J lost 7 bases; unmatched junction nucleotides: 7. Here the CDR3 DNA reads TGTGCCAGCAGCCAAGCGGGGGGACTCCAAAATGAGCAGTTCTTC. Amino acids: CASSQAGGLQNEQFF.

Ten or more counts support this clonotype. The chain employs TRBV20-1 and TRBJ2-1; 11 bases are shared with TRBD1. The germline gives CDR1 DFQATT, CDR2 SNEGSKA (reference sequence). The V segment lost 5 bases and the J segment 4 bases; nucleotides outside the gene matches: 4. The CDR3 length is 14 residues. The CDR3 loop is CSASGTGGYNEQFF. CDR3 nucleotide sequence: TGCAGTGCTTCCGGGACAGGGGGATACAATGAGCAGTTCTTC.

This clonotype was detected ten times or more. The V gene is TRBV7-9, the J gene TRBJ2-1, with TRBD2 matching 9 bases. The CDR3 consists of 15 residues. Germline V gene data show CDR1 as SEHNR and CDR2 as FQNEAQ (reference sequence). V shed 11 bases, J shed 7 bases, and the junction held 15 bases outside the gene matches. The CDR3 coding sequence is TGTGCCTGTGAAGGCGGGGGGGCCCCCGGGAATGAGCAGTTCTTC. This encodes CACEGGGAPGNEQFF.

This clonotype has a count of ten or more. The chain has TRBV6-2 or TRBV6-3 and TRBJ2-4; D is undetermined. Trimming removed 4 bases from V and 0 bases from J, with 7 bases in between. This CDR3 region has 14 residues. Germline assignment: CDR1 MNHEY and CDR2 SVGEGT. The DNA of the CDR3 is TGTGCCAGCAGTTTTCAGCTAGCCAAAAACATTCAGTACTTC. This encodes CASSFQLAKNIQYF.

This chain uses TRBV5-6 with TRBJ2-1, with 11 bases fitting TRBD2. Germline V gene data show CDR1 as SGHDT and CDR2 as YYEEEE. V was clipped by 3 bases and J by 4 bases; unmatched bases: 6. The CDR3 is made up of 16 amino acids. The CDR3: CASSWETSGDYNEQFF. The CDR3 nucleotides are TGTGCCAGCAGCTGGGAGACTAGCGGGGATTACAATGAGCAGTTCTTC.

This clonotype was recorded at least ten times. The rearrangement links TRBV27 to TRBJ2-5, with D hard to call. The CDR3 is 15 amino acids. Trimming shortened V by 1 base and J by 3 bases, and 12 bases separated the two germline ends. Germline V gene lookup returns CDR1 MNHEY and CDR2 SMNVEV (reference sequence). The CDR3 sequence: CASSLFPGGKETQYF. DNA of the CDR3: TGTGCCAGCAGTTTATTCCCAGGCGGCAAAGAGACCCAGTACTTC.

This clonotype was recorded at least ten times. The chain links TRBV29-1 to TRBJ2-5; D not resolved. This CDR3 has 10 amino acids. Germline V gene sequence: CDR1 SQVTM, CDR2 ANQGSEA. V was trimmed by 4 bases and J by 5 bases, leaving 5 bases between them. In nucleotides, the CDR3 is TGCAGCGTTGGTGCGGAGACCCAGTACTTC. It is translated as CSVGAETQYF.

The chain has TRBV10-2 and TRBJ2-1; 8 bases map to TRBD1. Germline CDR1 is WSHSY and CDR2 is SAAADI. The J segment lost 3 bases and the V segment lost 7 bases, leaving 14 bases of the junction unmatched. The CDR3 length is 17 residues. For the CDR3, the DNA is TGCGCCAGCAAGGGACATCTGTCAGGGGGCTTCTACAATGAGCAGTTCTTC. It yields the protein CASKGHLSGGFYNEQFF.

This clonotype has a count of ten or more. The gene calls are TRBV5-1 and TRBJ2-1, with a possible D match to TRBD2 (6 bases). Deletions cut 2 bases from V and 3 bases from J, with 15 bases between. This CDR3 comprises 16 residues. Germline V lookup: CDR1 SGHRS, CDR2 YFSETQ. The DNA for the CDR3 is TGCGCCAGCAGCTTAACCGGGACTTTCAACTACAATGAGCAGTTCTTC. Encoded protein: CASSLTGTFNYNEQFF.